This T cell receptor beta chain originates from a study of cytomegalovirus exposure and HLA in healthy donors. V dropped 3 bases and J dropped 2 bases, with 17 bases sitting between them. The CDR3 spans 17 residues. Germline V CDR1 and CDR2: MNHNS, SASEGT. This clone was counted a single time. Antigen unknown. PCR amplification relied on 60 Vbeta primers (plus 13 Jbeta primers). Using immunoSEQ multiplex PCR, the repertoire was profiled, and TCRdb retains in-frame clones only, with some absent. The sample has around 120,000 clones; 65% to 85% are singletons. Notes on the study in general: Cytomegalovirus-associated status was assigned to 164 TCR beta chains. A few chains tied to CMV proved CMV antigen-specific in vitro.

This receptor was taken from a man aged 45-65 years in good health and CMV-seronegative. The sample was PBMCs. The rearrangement joins TRBV6-1 to TRBJ1-5; tentative D call: TRBD1 (5 bases). The CDR3 sequence is CASSDFGGEGGNQPQHF. DNA for the CDR3: TGTGCCAGCAGTGACTTTGGAGGGGAAGGGGGCAATCAGCCCCAGCATTTT.